These T cell receptor beta chains were read from a single sample in a study of blood T cells in healthy people across ages. A single record per CDR3 protein comes from TCRdb applying MiXCR to the 5' RACE reads. The sample consists of around 900,000 distinct CDR3 sequences, about 51% of them appearing once. The sequencing input was blood. These receptors came from a woman aged 55-70 years in good health. CDR3s include the opening cysteine and the closing phenylalanine or tryptophan. D genes are given only for firm matches. Size is omitted from some rows. Given values are once, few, many or a class for expanded clones.

j_call v_call d_call clone_size cdr3_aa cdr3_nt
TRBJ2-3 TRBV28 . few CASSTGGPTDTQYF TGTGCCAGCAGTACCGGAGGGCCGACAGATACGCAGTATTTT
TRBJ1-4 TRBV27 . . CASSLSRLGLNEKLFF TGTGCCAGCAGTTTATCCAGACTCGGCTTGAATGAAAAACTGTTTTTT
TRBJ2-7 TRBV29-1 TRBD1 few CSVKFRDRATYEQYF TGCAGCGTGAAATTCCGGGACAGGGCAACCTACGAGCAGTACTTC
TRBJ2-1 TRBV27 TRBD2 few CASSVGLAGLQFF TGTGCCAGCAGCGTAGGACTAGCGGGATTGCAGTTCTTC
TRBJ2-5 TRBV5-1 . few CASSFNPVGLEETQYF TGCGCCAGCAGCTTTAATCCTGTAGGGTTGGAAGAGACCCAGTACTTC
TRBJ2-5 TRBV6-1 . . CASSENRVQLETQYF TGTGCCAGCAGCGAAAACAGGGTTCAACTAGAGACCCAGTACTTC
TRBJ1-5 TRBV6-2/TRBV6-3 . . CASSATRHSNQPQHF TGTGCCAGCAGCGCCACCCGGCATAGCAATCAGCCCCAGCATTTT
TRBJ2-3 TRBV10-3 TRBD2 . CAISSSLADYTDTRYF TGTGCCATCAGTAGCTCCCTAGCGGACTACACAGATACGCGGTATTTT
TRBJ2-5 TRBV29-1 . medium-sized CSVQAAWETQYF TGCAGCGTTCAGGCTGCGTGGGAGACCCAGTACTTC
TRBJ1-4 TRBV27 . once CASSFGLEEKLFF TGTGCCAGCAGTTTTGGTCTTGAAGAAAAACTGTTTTTT
TRBJ2-1 TRBV11-3 TRBD2 . CASSLGLARGDEQFF TGTGCCAGCAGCCTTGGACTAGCGAGGGGAGATGAGCAGTTCTTC
TRBJ1-1 TRBV30 TRBD1 . CAWSRAGGGAFF TGTGCCTGGAGTCGAGCAGGGGGCGGAGCTTTCTTT
TRBJ2-7 TRBV28 TRBD1 . CASSYPDRGAYEQYF TGTGCCAGCAGTTACCCGGACAGGGGAGCCTACGAGCAGTACTTC
TRBJ2-5 TRBV10-3 . . CAISPRAQETQYF TGTGCCATCAGCCCCCGGGCTCAAGAGACCCAGTACTTC
TRBJ1-1 TRBV29-1 . . CSVRGGPEAFF TGCAGCGTCCGGGGGGGTCCTGAAGCTTTCTTT
TRBJ2-7 TRBV7-2 . . CASSWVSSYEQYF TGTGCCAGCAGCTGGGTGAGCTCCTACGAGCAGTACTTC
TRBJ2-7 TRBV24-1 . . CATSDLSEQYF TGTGCCACCAGTGATTTGTCCGAGCAGTACTTC
TRBJ2-3 TRBV29-1 . . CSVEKPGDTQYF TGCAGCGTCGAGAAACCCGGCGATACGCAGTATTTT
TRBJ1-1 TRBV2 . . CASRGDTRNTEAFF TGTGCCAGCAGGGGGGACACGAGGAACACTGAAGCTTTCTTT
TRBJ2-7 TRBV28 . few CASSPLGISSYEQYF TGTGCCAGCAGTCCCCTTGGGATCAGCTCCTACGAGCAGTACTTC
TRBJ2-1 TRBV7-2 . few CASSQRGPGDNEQFF TGTGCCAGCAGCCAACGAGGGCCGGGAGACAATGAGCAGTTCTTC
TRBJ2-5 TRBV5-1 . . CASSLLLRAGETQYF TGCGCCAGCAGCTTGTTGCTCAGGGCGGGCGAGACCCAGTACTTC
TRBJ2-5 TRBV28 . once CASSSRVVEAQYF TGTGCCAGCAGTAGCAGGGTTGTCGAGGCCCAGTACTTC
TRBJ2-1 TRBV7-2 . . CASSPFRDGYNEQFF TGTGCCAGCAGCCCTTTTCGGGATGGATACAATGAGCAGTTCTTC
TRBJ2-1 TRBV29-1 . many CSGSTYNEQFF TGCAGCGGGTCGACATACAATGAGCAGTTCTTC
TRBJ1-5 TRBV20-1 . few CSAREAGISNQPQHF TGCAGTGCTAGAGAGGCAGGGATTAGCAATCAGCCCCAGCATTTT
TRBJ2-1 TRBV25-1 . few CASSEYKGGEYNEQFF TGTGCCAGCAGTGAATATAAGGGTGGGGAATACAATGAGCAGTTCTTC
TRBJ2-3 TRBV5-6 . . CASRLGVGGTDTQYF TGTGCCAGCAGATTGGGGGTCGGAGGCACAGATACGCAGTATTTT
TRBJ1-6 TRBV7-2 . . CASSRDSRNSPLHF TGTGCCAGCAGCCGAGACAGCCGCAATTCACCCCTCCACTTT
TRBJ2-1 TRBV15 TRBD2 . CATDSSGSLYNEQFF TGTGCCACAGACTCTAGCGGGAGCCTATACAATGAGCAGTTCTTC
TRBJ2-5 TRBV28 TRBD1 few CASSIGQARETQYF TGTGCCAGCAGTATTGGACAGGCGAGGGAGACCCAGTACTTC
TRBJ2-7 TRBV4-3 TRBD1 few CASSQAARQGRNYEQYF TGCGCCAGCAGCCAAGCAGCGAGACAGGGAAGAAACTACGAGCAGTACTTC
TRBJ2-1 TRBV5-5 . . CASSLGVVETEQFF TGTGCCAGCAGCTTGGGTGTGGTAGAGACTGAGCAGTTCTTC
TRBJ1-1 TRBV4-1 TRBD1 . CASSRLQGPTEAFF TGCGCCAGCAGCCGATTACAGGGGCCCACTGAAGCTTTCTTT
TRBJ1-1 TRBV30 . . CAWSPEPYGTEAFF TGTGCCTGGAGTCCCGAACCATACGGCACTGAAGCTTTCTTT
TRBJ2-1 TRBV27 . few CASSLLDRGYNEQFF TGTGCCAGCAGTTTACTGGACAGAGGGTACAATGAGCAGTTCTTT
TRBJ2-7 TRBV20-1 . . CSARARDWTYEQYF TGCAGTGCGCGCGCACGGGACTGGACCTACGAGCAGTACTTC
TRBJ2-7 TRBV28 TRBD2 . CASSRGGSPYEQYF TGTGCCAGCAGCCGGGGAGGGTCCCCCTACGAGCAGTACTTC
TRBJ2-1 TRBV7-6 TRBD2 . CASSSRGDEQFF TGTGCCAGCAGCTCACGGGGGGATGAGCAGTTCTTC
TRBJ2-3 TRBV29-1 . . CSVEWGRGTDTQYF TGCAGCGTTGAATGGGGGCGCGGCACAGATACGCAGTATTTT
TRBJ2-7 TRBV20-1 TRBD1 few CSAKGTGSPYEQYF TGCAGTGCTAAGGGGACAGGGTCTCCCTACGAGCAGTACTTC
TRBJ2-5 TRBV11-1 . . CASSFRSGGYQETQYF TGTGCCAGCAGCTTCCGAAGTGGGGGGTACCAAGAGACCCAGTACTTC
TRBJ1-6 TRBV11-2 TRBD1 . CASSPPLGQGDSPLHF TGTGCCAGCAGCCCCCCGCTCGGACAGGGGGATTCACCCCTCCACTTT